This record looks at one TCR beta chain sequence and its context. Its antigen is as yet unknown. Graves' hyperthyroidism showing no ophthalmopathy progression within 18 months was considered stable. Regions amplified from RNA transcripts were the TCR beta CDR3 regions. With the HTBI primer set, the TCR CDR3 went through a first round of RT-PCR. TCRdb recomputed calls from the multiplex PCR reads with MiXCR, one row per CDR3 protein. The sample lists about 560,000 distinct CDR3 sequences; roughly a sixth were seen once. Deletions cut 4 bases from V and 8 bases from J, with 12 bases between. Germline V gene lookup returns CDR1 MNHNS and CDR2 SASEGT. The CDR3 covers 13 residues. This specimen comes from a study of T cells in Graves' hyperthyroidism and ophthalmopathy. Study-level information: At initial diagnosis, before any treatment had begun, peripheral blood was obtained.

Study-level points and caveats: Most expanded thyroid clonotypes above 0.001 recurred in blood.

The TCR sequence derives from a woman between 18 and 29 years old with Graves' hyperthyroidism. The genes are TRBV6-1 and TRBJ2-1; D remains unclear. The sample comprised blood. The CDR3 sequence: CASSVRLDHEQFF. The CDR3 DNA is TGTGCCAGCAGTGTCCGTCTTGACCATGAGCAGTTCTTC.